The T cell receptor beta chain described here comes from a study of blood T cell repertoires in COVID-19. The wider study: From the United States, Italy and Spain came samples of acute and convalescent COVID-19. T cells, B-cell-depleted T cells, or PBMCs supplied cDNA or gDNA.

Authors' methods: Amplification from reference gene primers served as the basis for estimated nucleated cell counts. Clones were sequenced by immunoSEQ multiplex PCR, and TCRdb holds only the in-frame ones, with some missing. V and J calls and clone size come straight from that table; D and trimming were deduced from the DNA. This repertoire shows hundreds of thousands of clones, 75% to 90% found once; its top ten account for about 2.2%. The clonotype was recovered from a woman in her 30s who had recovered from COVID-19. The sample consisted of peripheral blood.

Written as DNA, the CDR3 is TGCGCCAGCAGCTTGGCCGGGACAGGGGTGGAAGATACGCAGTATTTT. This codes for CASSLAGTGVEDTQYF. The rearrangement uses TRBV5-1 and TRBJ2-3, with 10 bases matching TRBD1. With 0 bases clipped from V and 5 bases from J, the junction kept 6 bases outside the gene matches. CDR3 size: 16 residues. Germline CDR1 SGHRS, CDR2 YFSETQ.